This T cell receptor (beta chain) was identified in a study of identical twins. Unmatched junction bases numbered 5, after V lost 6 bases and J lost 7 bases. The V gene's germline CDR1 is DFQATT and CDR2 SNEGSKA (reference sequence). CDR3 length: 13 residues. The sample holds a few counts of this clonotype. TCRdb reprocessed the 5' RACE reads with MiXCR, giving one entry per CDR3 protein. This table has some 690,000 distinct CDR3 sequences, 21% appearing once. This same sample was also taken into another study, of T cells expressing NK-cell markers.

This clonotype was sampled from a woman aged 18 to 35 in good health. The chain has TRBV20-1 and TRBJ1-6; 8 nucleotides align to TRBD1. The sequencing input was PBMCs. CDR3 sequence: CSANRGMNSPLHF. The CDR3 nucleotides read TGCAGTGCCAACAGGGGGATGAATTCACCCCTCCACTTT.